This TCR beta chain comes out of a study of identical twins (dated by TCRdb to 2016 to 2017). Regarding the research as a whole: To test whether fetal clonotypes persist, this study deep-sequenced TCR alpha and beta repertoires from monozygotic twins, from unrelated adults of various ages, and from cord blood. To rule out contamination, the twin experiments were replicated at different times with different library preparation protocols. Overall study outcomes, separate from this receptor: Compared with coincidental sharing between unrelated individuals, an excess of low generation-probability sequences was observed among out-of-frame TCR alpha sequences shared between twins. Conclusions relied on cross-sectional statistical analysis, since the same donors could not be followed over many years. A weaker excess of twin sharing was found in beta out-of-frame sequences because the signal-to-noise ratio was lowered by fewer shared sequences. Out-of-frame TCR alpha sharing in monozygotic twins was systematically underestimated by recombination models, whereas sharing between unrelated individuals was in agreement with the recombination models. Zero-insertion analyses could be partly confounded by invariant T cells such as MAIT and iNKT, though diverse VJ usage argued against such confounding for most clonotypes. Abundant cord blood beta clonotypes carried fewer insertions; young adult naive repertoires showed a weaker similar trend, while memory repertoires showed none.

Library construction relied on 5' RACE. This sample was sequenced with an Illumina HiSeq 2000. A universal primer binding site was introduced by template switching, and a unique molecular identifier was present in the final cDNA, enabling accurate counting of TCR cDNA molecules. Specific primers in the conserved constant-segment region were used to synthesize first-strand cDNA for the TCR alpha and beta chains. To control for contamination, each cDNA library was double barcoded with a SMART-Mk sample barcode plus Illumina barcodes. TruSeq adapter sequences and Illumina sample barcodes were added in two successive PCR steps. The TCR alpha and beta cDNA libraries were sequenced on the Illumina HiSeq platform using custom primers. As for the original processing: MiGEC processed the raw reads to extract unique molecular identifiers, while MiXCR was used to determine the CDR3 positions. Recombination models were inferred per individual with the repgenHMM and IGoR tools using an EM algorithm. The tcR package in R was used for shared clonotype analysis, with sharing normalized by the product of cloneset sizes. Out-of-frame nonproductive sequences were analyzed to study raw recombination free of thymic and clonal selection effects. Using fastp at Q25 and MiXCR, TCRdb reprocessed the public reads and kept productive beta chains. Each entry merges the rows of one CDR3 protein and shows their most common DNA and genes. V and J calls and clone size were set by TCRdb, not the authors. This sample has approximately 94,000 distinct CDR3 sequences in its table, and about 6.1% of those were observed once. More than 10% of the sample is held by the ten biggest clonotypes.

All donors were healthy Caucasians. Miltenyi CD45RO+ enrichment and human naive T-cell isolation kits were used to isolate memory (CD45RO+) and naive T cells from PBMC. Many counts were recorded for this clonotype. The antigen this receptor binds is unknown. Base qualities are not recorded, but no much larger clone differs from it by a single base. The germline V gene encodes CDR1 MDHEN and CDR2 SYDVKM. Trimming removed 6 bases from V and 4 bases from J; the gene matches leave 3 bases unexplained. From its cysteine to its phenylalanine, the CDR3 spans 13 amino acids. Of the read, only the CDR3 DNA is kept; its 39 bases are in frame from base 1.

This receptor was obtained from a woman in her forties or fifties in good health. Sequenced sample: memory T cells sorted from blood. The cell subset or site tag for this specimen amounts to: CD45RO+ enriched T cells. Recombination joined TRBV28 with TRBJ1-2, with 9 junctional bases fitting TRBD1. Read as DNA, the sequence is TGTGCCAGCAGAATACAGGGGGCCTATGGCTACACCTTC. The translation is CASRIQGAYGYTF.